This TCR beta chain was identified during a study of T cell responses to AZD1222 COVID-19 vaccine. Overall study results and limits: The span of vaccine-associated CD4 TCRs extended across spike, with dominance at 160-218 and 743-854.

Assay: immunoSEQ multiplex PCR; the TCRdb copy retains only in-frame clones and omits some. Counted here are about 160,000 clones, 85% to 90% occurring once; the ten biggest clones make up 6.5% to 7%. For this clone: Its antigen is still unknown.

The CDR3 runs 15 residues. Trimming cost V 4 bases and J 8 bases; bases outside gene matches: 11. The germline V gene encodes CDR1 MNHEY and CDR2 SMNVEV (reference sequence). The sample consisted of peripheral blood, taken on day 0 of AZD1222 vaccination. The sequence was obtained from an adult in good health. V is TRBV27 and J is TRBJ2-1; 7 nucleotides line up with TRBD2. CDR3 loop: CASSYGGGPHDEQFF. The DNA of the CDR3 is TGTGCCAGCAGTTACGGCGGGGGACCCCACGATGAGCAGTTCTTC.